The 9 T cell receptor beta chains below all came from one sample that was sequenced in a study of blood T cell repertoires in COVID-19. Clones were sequenced by immunoSEQ multiplex PCR, and TCRdb holds only the in-frame ones, with some missing. This sample yields roughly 190,000 clones, of which 87% are seen a single time; 3.7% belongs to the top ten. The sequenced material came from peripheral blood. All receptors derive from a man aged 18 to 35 with active or convalescent COVID-19.

The chain has TRBV2 and TRBJ2-7; D unresolved. The CDR3 is 10 amino acids. V lost 6 bases and J lost 3, with 3 bases in between. Germline loops: CDR1 SNHLY, CDR2 FYNNEI. DNA for the CDR3: TGTGCCAGCAGCCTCTACGAGCAGTACGTC. This encodes CASSLYEQYV.

The chain has TRBV12-5 and TRBJ1-1, with no clear D. The CDR3 spans 12 residues. V was trimmed by 2 bases and J by 8 bases, leaving 9 bases between them. The germline V gene encodes CDR1 LGHNT and CDR2 FRNRAP. CDR3 residues: CASGLSGLEAFF. The CDR3 DNA reads TGTGCTAGTGGTTTGTCAGGCCTCGAAGCTTTCTTT.

The CDR3: CASSRGADSPLHF. In DNA form, the CDR3 reads TGTGCCAGCTCACGGGGCGCGGATTCACCCCTCCACTTT. The chain uses TRBV18 and TRBJ1-6; D may be TRBD1 (5 bases). V dropped 4 bases and J dropped 8 bases, with 9 bases sitting between them. The CDR3 sequence is 13 residues long. CDR1 and CDR2 (germline): KGHSH, LQKENI.

This clone was picked up one time. One end of the junction varies from germline; a read error may be responsible. The gene calls are TRBV7-7 and TRBJ1-4, with unresolved D. Germline CDR1 reads SSHAT; CDR2 reads FNYEAQ (reference sequence). The CDR3 loop spans 15 amino acids. The CDR3 loop is CASSPSLGVNEKLFF. CDR3 coding DNA: TGTGCTAGCAGCCCGTCCCTCGGGGTTAATGAAAAACTGTTTTTT.

This chain uses TRBV5-1 with TRBJ1-5, with D perhaps TRBD1 (5 bases). Germline CDR1 SGHRS, CDR2 YFSETQ. V lost 4 bases, J lost 0 bases, and 8 bases lay in between. This CDR3 has 14 residues. CDR3 DNA sequence: TGCGCCAGCAGCCCCGACAGTAGCAATCAGCCCCAGCATTTT. Its translation: CASSPDSSNQPQHF.

V gene TRBV19 combines with J gene TRBJ2-5, with D tentatively TRBD1 (6 bases). The V end was cut by 6 bases, the J end by 2 bases, with 13 bases between. This CDR3 spans 14 amino acids. CDR1 and CDR2 from the germline V gene are LNHDA and SQIVND (reference sequence). Here the CDR3 reads CASRDGTGQETQYF. CDR3 DNA sequence: TGTGCCAGTAGGGACGGAACAGGGCAAGAGACCCAGTACTTC.

The chain links TRBV15 to TRBJ2-1; weak D call: TRBD2 (6 bases). CDR3 length: 15 amino acids. Germline V gene sequence: CDR1 LNHNV, CDR2 YYDKDF (reference sequence). Trimming cost V 9 bases and J 2 bases, with 17 bases left between them. CDR3 nucleotide sequence: TGTGCCACAACCAATAAGGGAGGTCCCTACAATGAGCAGTTCTTC. This encodes CATTNKGGPYNEQFF.

The chain carries TRBV18 and TRBJ1-1, with TRBD1 identical over 9 bases. The CDR3 is 14 residues long. The germline CDR1 and CDR2 sequences are KGHSH and LQKENI. The V gene end was trimmed by 6 bases and the J gene end by 4 bases; junction bases not matched to a gene: 6. In DNA, the CDR3 is TGTGCCAGCTCGGCCAACAGGGGGCTCACTGAAGCTTTCTTT. Translating it yields CASSANRGLTEAFF.

This rearrangement joins TRBV11-3 to TRBJ2-2; D remains unclear. CDR3 length: 15 amino acids. CDR1 and CDR2 (germline): SGHNT, YENEEA. V lost 5 bases and J lost 1, with 11 bases in between. CDR3 DNA sequence: TGTGCCAGCAGCCCAATTTCCGGGAACACCGGGGAGCTGTTTTTT. It is translated as CASSPISGNTGELFF.